This record looks at one TCR beta chain sequence and its context. Its antigen is not known. The sample belongs to a study of CXCR3-negative and CXCR3-positive naive CD8 T cells. Germline assignment: CDR1 SQVTM and CDR2 ANQGSEA. The CDR3 has 13 residues. Findings of the study overall: The study found comparably high diversity in both naive subsets and much lower diversity in memory CD8+ cells. A higher hydrophobicity marked the TRB CDR3s of CXCR3-positive naive cells versus CXCR3-negative naive cells. Most assays used freshly isolated PBMCs, as cryopreservation partially reduced CXCR3. Whereas memory cells differed, naive CXCR3-negative and CXCR3-positive cells shared similar TRBV-TRBJ usage. Both naive subsets carried similar amounts of surface CD5, so TCR strength was inferred from TRB CDR3 properties.

The TRB libraries of cDNA were built by UMI-labeled 5' RACE. TCRdb reworked the 5' RACE reads into one entry per CDR3 protein, no DNA. This table lists around 88,000 distinct CDR3 sequences. The sequence was collected from a human donor in good health. Some clones in this sample may be carry-over from other donors' samples. The chain is built from TRBV29-1 and TRBJ1-2. The sample consisted of naive CXCR3+ CD8+ T cells from blood. As to subset: CD45RO-CCR7+CD27+CD95- naive CD8+ T cells expressing CXCR3 (TNR3+). The CDR3 reads CSVETAVNYGYTF.